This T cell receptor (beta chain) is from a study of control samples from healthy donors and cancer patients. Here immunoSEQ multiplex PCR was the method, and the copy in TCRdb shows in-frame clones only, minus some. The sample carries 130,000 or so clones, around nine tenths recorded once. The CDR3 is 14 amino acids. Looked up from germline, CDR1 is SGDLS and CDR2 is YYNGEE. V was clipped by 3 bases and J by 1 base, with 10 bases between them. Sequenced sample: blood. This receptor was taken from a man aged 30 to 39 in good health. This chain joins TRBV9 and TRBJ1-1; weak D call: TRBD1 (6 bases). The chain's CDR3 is CASSAVGQNTEAFF. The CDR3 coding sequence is TGTGCCAGCAGCGCCGTGGGACAGAACACTGAAGCTTTCTTT.